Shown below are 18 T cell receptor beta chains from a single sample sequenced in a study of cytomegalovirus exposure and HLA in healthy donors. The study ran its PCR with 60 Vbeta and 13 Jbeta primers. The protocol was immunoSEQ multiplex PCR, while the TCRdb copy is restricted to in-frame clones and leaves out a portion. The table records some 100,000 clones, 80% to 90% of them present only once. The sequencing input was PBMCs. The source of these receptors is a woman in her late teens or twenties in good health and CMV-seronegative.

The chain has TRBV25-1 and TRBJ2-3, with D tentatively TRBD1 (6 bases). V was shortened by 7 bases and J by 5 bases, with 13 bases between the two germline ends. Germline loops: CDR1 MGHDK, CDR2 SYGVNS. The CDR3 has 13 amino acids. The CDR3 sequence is CASTHRAGDTQYF. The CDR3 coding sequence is TGTGCCAGCACCCACAGGGCGGGAGATACGCAGTATTTT.

The CDR3 protein is CASTPWAGGQETQYF. The DNA of the CDR3 is TGCGCCAGCACCCCTTGGGCGGGAGGCCAAGAGACCCAGTACTTC. The J gene is TRBJ2-5, the V gene TRBV5-1; 8 bases are a match to TRBD2. With V trimmed by 6 bases and J by 1 base, 8 bases remained unmatched. The CDR3 has 15 residues. CDR1 is SGHRS and CDR2 is YFSETQ in the germline V gene. Using reference TRBV5-1 and TRBJ2-5 for the parts outside the CDR3, the full variable domain is KAGVTQTPRYLIKTRGQQVTLSCSPISGHRSVSWYQQTPGQGLQFLFEYFSETQRNKGNFPGRFSGRQFSNSRSEMNVSTLELGDSALYLCASTPWAGGQETQYFGPGTRLLVL.

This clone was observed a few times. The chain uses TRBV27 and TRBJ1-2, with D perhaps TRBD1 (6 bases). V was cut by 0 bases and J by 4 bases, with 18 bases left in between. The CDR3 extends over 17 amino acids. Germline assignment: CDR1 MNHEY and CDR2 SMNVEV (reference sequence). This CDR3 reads CASSLSRDGRGFYGYTF. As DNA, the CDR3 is TGTGCCAGCAGTTTATCGAGGGATGGGAGGGGGTTCTATGGCTACACCTTC.

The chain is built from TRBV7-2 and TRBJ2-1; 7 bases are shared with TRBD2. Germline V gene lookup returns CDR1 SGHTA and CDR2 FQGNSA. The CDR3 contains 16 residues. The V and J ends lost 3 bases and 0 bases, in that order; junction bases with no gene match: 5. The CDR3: CASSLGLTSSYNEQFF. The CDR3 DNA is TGTGCCAGCAGCTTGGGACTAACGAGCTCCTACAATGAGCAGTTCTTC.

The CDR3 loop reads CASSQGGTYNEQFF. The CDR3 bases are TGCGCCAGCAGCCAAGGCGGGACCTACAATGAGCAGTTCTTC. The V call is TRBV4-3, the J call TRBJ2-1; TRBD2 might be the D (6 bases). CDR1 is LGHNA, CDR2 YSLEER, per germline. V shed 1 base and J shed 2 bases, with 6 bases lying between them. This CDR3 is 14 amino acids long.

The DNA for the CDR3 is TGTGCCAGCAGCCACAGGAGCCTAAACTATGGCTACACCTTC. Encoded protein: CASSHRSLNYGYTF. The gene calls are TRBV7-9 and TRBJ1-2, with D possibly matching TRBD1 (5 bases). Trimming cost V 5 bases and J 2 bases, with 12 bases left between them. This CDR3 spans 14 amino acids. Germline V gene lookup returns CDR1 SEHNR and CDR2 FQNEAQ (reference sequence).

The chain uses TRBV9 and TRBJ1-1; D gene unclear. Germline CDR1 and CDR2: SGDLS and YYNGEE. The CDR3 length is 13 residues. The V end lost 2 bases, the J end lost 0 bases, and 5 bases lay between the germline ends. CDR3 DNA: TGTGCCAGCAGCGTTACAGTGAACACTGAAGCTTTCTTT. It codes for CASSVTVNTEAFF.

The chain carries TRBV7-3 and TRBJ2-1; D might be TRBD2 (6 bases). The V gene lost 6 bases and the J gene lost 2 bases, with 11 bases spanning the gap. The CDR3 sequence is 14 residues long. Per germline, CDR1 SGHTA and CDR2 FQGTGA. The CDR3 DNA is TGTGCCAGCAGTCCGGGACTCGCCTACAATGAGCAGTTCTTC. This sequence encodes CASSPGLAYNEQFF.

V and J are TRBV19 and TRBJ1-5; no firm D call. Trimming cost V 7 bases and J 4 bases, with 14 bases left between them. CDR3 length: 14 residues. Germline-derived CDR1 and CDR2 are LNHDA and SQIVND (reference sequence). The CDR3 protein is CASTNREWNQPQHF. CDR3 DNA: TGTGCCAGTACCAACAGAGAATGGAATCAGCCCCAGCATTTT.

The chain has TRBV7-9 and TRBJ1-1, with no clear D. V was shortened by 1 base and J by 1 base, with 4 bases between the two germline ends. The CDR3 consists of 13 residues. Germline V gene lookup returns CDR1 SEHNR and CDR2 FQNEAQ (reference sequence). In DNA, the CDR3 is TGTGCCAGCAGCTTAGTCCAGAACACTGAAGCTTTCTTT. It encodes CASSLVQNTEAFF.

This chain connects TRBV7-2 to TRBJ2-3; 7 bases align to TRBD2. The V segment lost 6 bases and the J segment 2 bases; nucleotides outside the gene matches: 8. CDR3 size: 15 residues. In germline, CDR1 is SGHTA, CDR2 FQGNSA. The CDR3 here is CASRTQGGITDTQYF. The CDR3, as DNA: TGTGCCAGCAGAACCCAGGGAGGGATCACAGATACGCAGTATTTT.

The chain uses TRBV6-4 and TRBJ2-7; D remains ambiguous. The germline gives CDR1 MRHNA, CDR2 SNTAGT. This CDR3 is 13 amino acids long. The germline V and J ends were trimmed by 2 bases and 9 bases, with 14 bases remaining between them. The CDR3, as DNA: TGTGCCAGCAGTGACCCCCACTCCGTCGGGCAGTACTTC. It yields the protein CASSDPHSVGQYF.

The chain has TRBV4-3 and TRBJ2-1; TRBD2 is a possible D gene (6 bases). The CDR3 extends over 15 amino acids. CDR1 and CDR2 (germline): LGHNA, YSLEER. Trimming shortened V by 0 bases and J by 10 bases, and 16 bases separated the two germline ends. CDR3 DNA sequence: TGCGCCAGCAGCCAAGATCTGATGGGACTCCAAGAGCAGTTCTTC. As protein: CASSQDLMGLQEQFF.

CDR3 protein: CASSSRDRNTGELFF. CDR3 in DNA: TGTGCCAGCAGCAGCCGGGACAGGAACACCGGGGAGCTGTTTTTT. The J gene is TRBJ2-2, the V gene TRBV7-9, with 7 bases matching TRBD1. The CDR3 has 15 residues. The germline gives CDR1 SEHNR, CDR2 FQNEAQ (reference sequence). V lost 5 bases and J lost 1; bases outside the gene matches: 4.

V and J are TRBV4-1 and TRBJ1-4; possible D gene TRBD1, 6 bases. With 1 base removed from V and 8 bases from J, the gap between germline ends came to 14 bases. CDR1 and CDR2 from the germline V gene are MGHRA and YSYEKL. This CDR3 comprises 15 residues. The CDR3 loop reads CASSQVGRGAEKLFF. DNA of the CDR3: TGCGCCAGCAGCCAAGTTGGCAGGGGAGCGGAAAAACTGTTTTTT.

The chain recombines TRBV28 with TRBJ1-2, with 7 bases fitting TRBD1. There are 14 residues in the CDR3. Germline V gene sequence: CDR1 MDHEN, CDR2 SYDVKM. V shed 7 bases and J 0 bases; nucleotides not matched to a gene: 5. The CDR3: CASIPGGTNYGYTF. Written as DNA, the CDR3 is TGTGCCAGCATACCAGGGGGAACTAACTATGGCTACACCTTC.

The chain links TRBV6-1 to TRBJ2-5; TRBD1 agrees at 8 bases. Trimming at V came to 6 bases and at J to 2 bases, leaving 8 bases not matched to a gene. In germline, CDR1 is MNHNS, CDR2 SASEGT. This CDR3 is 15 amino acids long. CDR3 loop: CASSLSTGGQETQYF. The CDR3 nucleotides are TGTGCCAGCAGCCTCTCCACAGGGGGACAAGAGACCCAGTACTTC.

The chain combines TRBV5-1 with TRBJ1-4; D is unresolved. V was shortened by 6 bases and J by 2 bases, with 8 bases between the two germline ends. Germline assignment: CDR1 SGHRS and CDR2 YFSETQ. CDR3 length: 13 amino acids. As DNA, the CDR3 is TGCGCCAGCAAGGAGTGGACTAATGAAAAACTGTTTTTT. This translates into CASKEWTNEKLFF.